This T cell receptor beta chain was retrieved from a study of T cell responses to AZD1222 COVID-19 vaccine. Study-wide results and limits: CD4 TCRs covered the whole spike, strongest at regions 160-218 and 743-854. Seropositivity was recorded at baseline in only 6 or 7 AZD1222 recipients. A mostly white British donor set with more females was recruited, and clonal diversity was possibly underestimated.

As to this clone: The target antigen is unknown.

Sequencing was performed with immunoSEQ multiplex PCR; in TCRdb, only in-frame clones are kept and a portion is missing. The sample contains tens of thousands of clones, roughly nine tenths of which appear only once. The study pooled second doses at about 4 or about 12 weeks. The receptor was isolated from an adult who received the AZD1222 COVID-19 vaccine. The specimen was peripheral blood, collected 28 days after the second AZD1222 dose.

The CDR3 sequence is CASSLGIQGAGDTQYF. CDR3 in DNA: TGTGCCAGCAGCTTAGGCATACAGGGGGCGGGAGATACGCAGTATTTT. J is TRBJ2-3 and V is TRBV11-2, with 9 bases identical to TRBD1. V shed 1 base, J shed 5 bases, and the junction held 7 bases outside the gene matches. Per germline, CDR1 SGHAT and CDR2 FQNNGV. There are 16 residues in the CDR3.